In this sample, the clone carrying this T cell receptor beta chain turned up once. The antigen remains undetermined. This sample was included in a study of shared clonotypes between healthy human individuals. Findings and limits, study-wide: The authors sampled blood alone, and tissue repertoires likely differ. On the whole, naive subsets had larger estimated richness than memory subsets had.

Germline trimming cut 3 bases from V and 2 bases from J; bases unmatched to any gene: 12. This CDR3 comprises 18 residues. Germline V gene lookup returns CDR1 LGHNA and CDR2 YNFKEQ. Measured with immunoSEQ multiplex PCR; TCRdb has only the in-frame clones, and not every one. The sample carries over a million clones, around 98% recorded once. The sequence came from a man aged 25-45 years in good health. The chain links TRBV4-2 to TRBJ2-2, with 7 bases lining up with TRBD1. Sequences were obtained from naive CD4+ T cells sorted from blood. The subset was: CD45RA+ positively selected. The CDR3: CASSQFTGVGLNTGELFF. The CDR3 DNA is TGTGCCAGCAGCCAGTTCACAGGGGTGGGCTTAAACACCGGGGAGCTGTTTTTT.